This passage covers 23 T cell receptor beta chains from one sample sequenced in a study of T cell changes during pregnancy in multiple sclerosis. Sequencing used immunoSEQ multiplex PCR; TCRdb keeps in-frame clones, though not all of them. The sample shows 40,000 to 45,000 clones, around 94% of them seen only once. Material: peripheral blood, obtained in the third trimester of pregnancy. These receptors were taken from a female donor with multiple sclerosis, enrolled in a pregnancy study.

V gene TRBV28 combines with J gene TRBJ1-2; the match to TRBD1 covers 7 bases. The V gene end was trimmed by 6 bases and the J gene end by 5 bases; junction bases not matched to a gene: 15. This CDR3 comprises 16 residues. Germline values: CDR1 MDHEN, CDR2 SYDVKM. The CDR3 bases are TGTGCCAGCAGAAGACCCGGGACAGCGGAAGGGTATGGCTACACCTTC. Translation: CASRRPGTAEGYGYTF.

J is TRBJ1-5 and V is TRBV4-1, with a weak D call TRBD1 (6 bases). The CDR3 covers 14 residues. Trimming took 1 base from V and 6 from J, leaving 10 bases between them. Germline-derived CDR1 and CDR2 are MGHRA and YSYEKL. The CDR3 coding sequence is TGCGCCAGCAGCCAAGGGGGGGGCACTCAGCCCCAGCATTTT. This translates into CASSQGGGTQPQHF.

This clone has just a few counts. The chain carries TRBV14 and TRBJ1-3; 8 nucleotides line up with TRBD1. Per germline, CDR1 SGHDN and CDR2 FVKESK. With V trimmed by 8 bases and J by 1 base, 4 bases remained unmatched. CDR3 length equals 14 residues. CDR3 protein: CASGDRRSGNTIYF. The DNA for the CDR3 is TGTGCCAGCGGGGACAGGAGATCTGGAAACACCATATATTTT.

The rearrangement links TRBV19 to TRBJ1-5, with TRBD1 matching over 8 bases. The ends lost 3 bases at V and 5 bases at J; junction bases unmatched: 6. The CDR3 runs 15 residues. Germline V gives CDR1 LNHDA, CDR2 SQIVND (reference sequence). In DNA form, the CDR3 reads TGTGCCAGTAGTATTAAAAGGACAGGGTATCAGCCCCAGCATTTT. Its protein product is CASSIKRTGYQPQHF.

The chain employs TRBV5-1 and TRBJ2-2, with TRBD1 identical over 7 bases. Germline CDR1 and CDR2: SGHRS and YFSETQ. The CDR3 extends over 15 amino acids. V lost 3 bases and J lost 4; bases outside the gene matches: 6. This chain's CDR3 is CASSWDSGSTGELFF. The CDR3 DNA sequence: TGCGCCAGCAGCTGGGACAGTGGGAGCACCGGGGAGCTGTTTTTT.

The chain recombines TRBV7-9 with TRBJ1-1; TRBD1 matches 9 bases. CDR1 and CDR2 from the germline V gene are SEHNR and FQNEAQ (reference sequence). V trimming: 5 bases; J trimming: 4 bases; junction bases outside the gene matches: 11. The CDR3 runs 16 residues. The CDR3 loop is CASSPVPGQGSTEAFF. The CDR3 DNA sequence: TGTGCCAGCAGCCCCGTCCCGGGACAGGGTAGCACTGAAGCTTTCTTT.

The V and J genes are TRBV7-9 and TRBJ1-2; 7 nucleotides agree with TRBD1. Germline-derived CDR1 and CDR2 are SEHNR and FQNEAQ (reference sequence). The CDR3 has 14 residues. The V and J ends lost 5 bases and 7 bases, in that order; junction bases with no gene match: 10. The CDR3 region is CASSAQPGTAGYTF. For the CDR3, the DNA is TGTGCCAGCAGCGCTCAACCCGGGACAGCTGGCTACACCTTC.

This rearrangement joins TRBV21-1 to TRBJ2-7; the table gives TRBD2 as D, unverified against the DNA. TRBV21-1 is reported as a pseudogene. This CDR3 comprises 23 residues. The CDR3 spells CASSKPAGKSSPGEIPLSYEQYF. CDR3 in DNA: TGTGCCAGCAGCAAACCCGCAGGGAAGAGTAGCCCGGGGGAAATCCCACTCTCCTACGAGCAGTACTTC.

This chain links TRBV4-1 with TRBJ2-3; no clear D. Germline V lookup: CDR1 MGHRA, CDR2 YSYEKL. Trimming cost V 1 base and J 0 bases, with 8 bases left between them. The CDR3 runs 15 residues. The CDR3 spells CASSQVASSTDTQYF. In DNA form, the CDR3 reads TGCGCCAGCAGCCAAGTAGCATCTAGCACAGATACGCAGTATTTT.

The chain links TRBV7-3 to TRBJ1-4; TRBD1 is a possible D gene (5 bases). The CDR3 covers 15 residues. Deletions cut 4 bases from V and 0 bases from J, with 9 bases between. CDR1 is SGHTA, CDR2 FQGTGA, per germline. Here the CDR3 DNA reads TGTGCCAGCAGCTCTGACAGCCCAACTAATGAAAAACTGTTTTTT. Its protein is CASSSDSPTNEKLFF.

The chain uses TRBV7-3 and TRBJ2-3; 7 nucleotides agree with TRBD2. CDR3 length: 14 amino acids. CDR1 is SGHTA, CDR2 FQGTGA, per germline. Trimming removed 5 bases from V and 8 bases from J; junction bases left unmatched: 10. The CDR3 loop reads CASSPVAGVGTQYF. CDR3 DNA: TGTGCCAGCAGCCCCGTCGCGGGAGTGGGTACGCAGTATTTT.

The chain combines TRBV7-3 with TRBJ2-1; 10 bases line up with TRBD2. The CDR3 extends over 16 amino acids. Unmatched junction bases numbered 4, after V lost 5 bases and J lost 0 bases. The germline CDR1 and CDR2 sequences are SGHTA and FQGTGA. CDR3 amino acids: CASSRIAGGSYNEQFF. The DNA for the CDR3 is TGTGCCAGCAGCCGCATAGCGGGAGGCTCCTACAATGAGCAGTTCTTC.

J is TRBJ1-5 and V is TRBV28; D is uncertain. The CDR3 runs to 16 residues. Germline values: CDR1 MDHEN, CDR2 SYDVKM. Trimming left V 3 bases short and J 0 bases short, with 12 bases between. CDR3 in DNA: TGTGCCAGCAGTTTTGGGTCGGGGAGTAGCAATCAGCCCCAGCATTTT. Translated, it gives CASSFGSGSSNQPQHF.

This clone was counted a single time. The chain's CDR3 is CASSYWGMGERYEQYF. CDR3 nucleotide sequence: TGTGCCAGCAGTTACTGGGGAATGGGAGAAAGGTACGAGCAGTACTTC. V and J are TRBV6-5 and TRBJ2-7, with D perhaps TRBD2 (5 bases). The germline V gene encodes CDR1 MNHEY and CDR2 SVGAGI. V was cut by 1 base and J by 4 bases, with 17 bases left in between. CDR3 length: 16 amino acids.

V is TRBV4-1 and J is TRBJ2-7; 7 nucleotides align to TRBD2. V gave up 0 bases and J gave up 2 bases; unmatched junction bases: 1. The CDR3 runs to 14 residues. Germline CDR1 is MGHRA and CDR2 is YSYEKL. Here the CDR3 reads CASSQEAGTYEQYF. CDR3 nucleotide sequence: TGCGCCAGCAGCCAAGAAGCGGGGACCTACGAGCAGTACTTC.

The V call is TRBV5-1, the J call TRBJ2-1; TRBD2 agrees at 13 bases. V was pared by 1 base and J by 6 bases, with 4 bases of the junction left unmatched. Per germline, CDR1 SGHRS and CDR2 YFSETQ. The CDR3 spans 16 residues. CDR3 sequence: CASSLMTSGRSNEQFF. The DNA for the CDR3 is TGCGCCAGCAGCTTGATGACTAGCGGGAGGAGCAATGAGCAGTTCTTC.

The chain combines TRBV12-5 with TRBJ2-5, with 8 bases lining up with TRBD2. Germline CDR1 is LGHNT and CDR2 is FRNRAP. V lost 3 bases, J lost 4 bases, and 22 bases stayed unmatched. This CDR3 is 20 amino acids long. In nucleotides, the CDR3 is TGTGCTAGTGGTTTTCCGCCCCGGATGCGGGGGGCTGGGATCGGAGAGACCCAGTACTTC. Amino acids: CASGFPPRMRGAGIGETQYF.

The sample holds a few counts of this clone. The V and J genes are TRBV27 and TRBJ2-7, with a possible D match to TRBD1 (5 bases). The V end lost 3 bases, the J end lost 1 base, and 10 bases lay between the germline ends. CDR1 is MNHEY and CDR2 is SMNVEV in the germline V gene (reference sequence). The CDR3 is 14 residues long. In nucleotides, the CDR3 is TGTGCCAGCAGTTTCGGGCAGGGTTCCTACGAGCAGTACTTC. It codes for CASSFGQGSYEQYF.

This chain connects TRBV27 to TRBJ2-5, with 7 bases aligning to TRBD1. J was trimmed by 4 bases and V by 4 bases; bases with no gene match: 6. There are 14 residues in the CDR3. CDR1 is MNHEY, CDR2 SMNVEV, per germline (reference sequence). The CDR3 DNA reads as TGTGCCAGCAGTTCCCGGGACAGCCGAGAGACCCAGTACTTC. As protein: CASSSRDSRETQYF.

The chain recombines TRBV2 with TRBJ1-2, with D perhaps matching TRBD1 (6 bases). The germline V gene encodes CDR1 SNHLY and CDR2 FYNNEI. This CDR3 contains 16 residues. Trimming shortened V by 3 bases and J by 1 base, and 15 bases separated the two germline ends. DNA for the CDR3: TGTGCCAGCAGTGACGGACAGCAAATACATAACTATGGCTACACCTTC. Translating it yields CASSDGQQIHNYGYTF.

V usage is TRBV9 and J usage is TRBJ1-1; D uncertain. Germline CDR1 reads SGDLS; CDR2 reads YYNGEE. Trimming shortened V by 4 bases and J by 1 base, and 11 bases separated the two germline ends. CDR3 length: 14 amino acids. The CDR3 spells CASSRSRGNTEAFF. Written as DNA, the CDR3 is TGTGCCAGCAGCCGAAGCCGGGGGAACACTGAAGCTTTCTTT.

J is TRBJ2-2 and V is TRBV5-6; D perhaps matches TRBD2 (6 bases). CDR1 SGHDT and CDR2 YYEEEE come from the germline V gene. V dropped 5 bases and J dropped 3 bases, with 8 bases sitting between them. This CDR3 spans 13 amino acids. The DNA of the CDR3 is TGTGCCAGCAGGCGGGATTACACCGGGGAGCTGTTTTTT. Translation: CASRRDYTGELFF.

CDR3 in amino acids: CASSHRGSSYEQYF. The CDR3 coding sequence is TGTGCCAGCAGTCATAGGGGGAGCTCCTACGAGCAGTACTTC. This sequence joins TRBV28 and TRBJ2-7; D perhaps matches TRBD1 (6 bases). The CDR3 length is 14 residues. Looked up from germline, CDR1 is MDHEN and CDR2 is SYDVKM. The V gene lost 5 bases and the J gene lost 0 bases, with 11 bases spanning the gap.